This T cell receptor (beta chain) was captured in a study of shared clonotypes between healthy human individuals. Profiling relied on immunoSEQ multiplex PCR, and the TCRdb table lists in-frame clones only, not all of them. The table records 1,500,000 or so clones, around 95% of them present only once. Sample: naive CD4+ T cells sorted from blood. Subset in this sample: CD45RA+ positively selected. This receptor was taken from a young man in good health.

For the CDR3, the DNA is TGTGCCAGCACCGTGGGGGGGAGCTATGGCTACACCTTC. Translation gives CASTVGGSYGYTF. The chain uses TRBV28 and TRBJ1-2; D is possibly TRBD1 (5 bases). The CDR3 spans 13 residues. Germline CDR1 and CDR2: MDHEN and SYDVKM. V lost 7 bases and J lost 4, with 13 bases in between.